Only a few counts were recorded for the clone carrying this T cell receptor (beta chain). The CDR3 sequence is 14 residues long. Between the trimmed V and J ends, which lost 5 bases and 4 bases, there was a span of 11 bases. In germline, CDR1 is SGHTA, CDR2 FQGNSA. The sample belongs to a study of control samples from healthy donors and cancer patients. The repertoire was sequenced with immunoSEQ multiplex PCR; TCRdb's copy has only in-frame clones and lacks some. This sample yields more than 95,000 clones, of which around 87% are seen a single time; approximately 2.9% belongs to the top ten. The sequence came from a man aged 55 to 70 in good health. Sequenced sample: blood. V and J are TRBV7-2 and TRBJ2-2; D ambiguous. Here the CDR3 DNA reads TGTGCCAGCAGCCCGGCTCGGGTCACCGGGGAGCTGTTTTTT. It codes for CASSPARVTGELFF. Filled out from reference TRBV7-2 and TRBJ2-2, the complete variable domain reads GAGVSQSPSNKVTEKGKDVELRCDPISGHTALYWYRQSLGQGLEFLIYFQGNSAPDKSGLPSDRFSAERTGGSVSTLTIQRTQQEDSAVYLCASSPARVTGELFFGEGSRLTVL.